One sample yielded the 13 T cell receptor beta chains listed below, sequenced in a study of cytomegalovirus exposure and HLA in healthy donors. The primer mix had 60 Vbeta and 13 Jbeta primers. Profiling relied on immunoSEQ multiplex PCR, and the TCRdb table lists in-frame clones only, not all of them. This sample has about 140,000 clones, with about two thirds found just once. The sample was PBMCs. These receptors were taken from a man in his fifties in good health and CMV-seropositive.

The chain carries TRBV15 and TRBJ1-4, with unresolved D. Germline V gene sequence: CDR1 LNHNV, CDR2 YYDKDF (reference sequence). The CDR3 has 16 residues. V was shortened by 7 bases and J by 8 bases, with 23 bases between the two germline ends. The CDR3: CATMARGKLMGEKLFF. CDR3 in DNA: TGTGCCACCATGGCGCGGGGAAAACTAATGGGAGAAAAACTGTTTTTT.

This sequence joins TRBV7-8 and TRBJ2-1; the D gene is possibly TRBD2 (6 bases). V was pared by 5 bases and J by 10 bases, with 12 bases between. CDR3 length: 12 residues. Germline assignment: CDR1 SGHVS and CDR2 FQNEAQ. CDR3 protein: CASSKGLLEQFF. The CDR3 DNA is TGTGCCAGCAGCAAGGGACTCCTAGAGCAGTTCTTC.

This chain joins TRBV5-1 and TRBJ2-1, with 7 bases aligning to TRBD1. The CDR3 is 13 residues long. The germline V gene encodes CDR1 SGHRS and CDR2 YFSETQ. With V trimmed by 4 bases and J by 5 bases, 3 bases remained unmatched. The CDR3 sequence: CASSTGQHNEQFF. DNA of the CDR3: TGCGCCAGCAGCACGGGACAGCACAATGAGCAGTTCTTC.

This chain uses TRBV5-1 with TRBJ1-2, with D uncertain. Trimming took 0 bases from V and 6 from J, leaving 12 bases between them. This CDR3 contains 14 residues. CDR1 is SGHRS, CDR2 YFSETQ, per germline. The CDR3 region has the DNA TGCGCCAGCAGCTTGGAACTGCTGCTAAATGGCTACACCTTC. It encodes CASSLELLLNGYTF.

The V gene is TRBV18, the J gene TRBJ2-2; D is unresolved. The CDR3 has 13 residues. Trimming cost V 2 bases and J 3 bases, with 4 bases left between them. Per the germline V gene, CDR1 is KGHSH and CDR2 is LQKENI. The CDR3 DNA is TGTGCCAGCTCACCATATCACACCGGGGAGCTGTTTTTT. This sequence encodes CASSPYHTGELFF.

The chain combines TRBV5-1 with TRBJ2-7; 10 bases agree with TRBD1. The junction had 1 base not matched to a gene; V was cut back by 1 base and J by 3 bases. This CDR3 has 14 amino acids. Germline CDR1 SGHRS, CDR2 YFSETQ. CDR3 residues: CASSLRDRGYEQYF. The CDR3 DNA reads TGCGCCAGCAGCTTGAGGGACAGGGGCTACGAGCAGTACTTC.

This clone was observed a few times. This chain links TRBV10-3 with TRBJ1-2; TRBD1 is a possible D gene (5 bases). Trimming cost V 2 bases and J 8 bases, with 9 bases left between them. CDR1 is ENHRY, CDR2 SYGVKD, per germline. The CDR3 spans 12 residues. The CDR3 reads CAISEGGVGYTF. The DNA of the CDR3 is TGTGCCATCAGTGAGGGGGGGGTCGGCTACACCTTC.

V is TRBV5-1 and J is TRBJ2-5; D unclear. The J call is doubtful: the DNA matches TRBJ2-7 better. The CDR3 sequence is 15 residues long. Germline loops: CDR1 SGHRS, CDR2 YFSETQ. CDR3 sequence: CASSLGSNSPHEQYF. For the CDR3, the DNA is TGCGCCAGCAGCTTGGGTTCAAACAGTCCCCACGAGCAGTACTTC.

The rearrangement uses TRBV19 and TRBJ2-7; 8 nucleotides align to TRBD1. This CDR3 is built from 14 residues. V shed 6 bases and J 6 bases; nucleotides not matched to a gene: 10. The germline V gene has CDR1 LNHDA and CDR2 SQIVND (reference sequence). The CDR3 sequence is CASRNTGTGGEQYF. CDR3 in DNA: TGTGCCAGTAGAAACACCGGGACAGGAGGCGAGCAGTACTTC.

The J gene is TRBJ1-5, the V gene TRBV5-1; no clear D gene. The CDR3 has 16 amino acids. Between the trimmed V and J ends, which lost 5 bases and 1 base, there was a span of 16 bases. Germline CDR1 SGHRS, CDR2 YFSETQ. CDR3 residues: CASSPPTRISNQPQHF. The DNA of the CDR3 is TGCGCCAGCAGTCCCCCGACGAGGATCAGCAATCAGCCCCAGCATTTT.

This chain joins TRBV5-4 and TRBJ1-2; a weak D match, TRBD1 (6 bases). CDR3 length: 17 amino acids. The V end was cut by 6 bases, the J end by 7 bases, with 28 bases between. Per the germline V gene, CDR1 is SGHNT and CDR2 is YYREEE (reference sequence). Here the CDR3 reads CASKPADKGGTRPGYTF. DNA for the CDR3: TGTGCCAGCAAACCCGCGGATAAGGGGGGGACCAGGCCTGGCTACACCTTC.

This clone has a handful of counts. The chain employs TRBV5-1 and TRBJ1-1; D unclear. Germline V gives CDR1 SGHRS, CDR2 YFSETQ. V was shortened by 0 bases and J by 7 bases, with 10 bases between the two germline ends. CDR3 length: 13 residues. The CDR3 DNA follows: TGCGCCAGCAGCTTGGCCACGGGGTTTGAAGCTTTCTTT. Protein product: CASSLATGFEAFF.

This chain connects TRBV9 to TRBJ1-6; D remains ambiguous. V lost 3 bases to trimming and J lost 7 bases, with 14 bases between them. The CDR3 covers 15 residues. CDR1 is SGDLS, CDR2 YYNGEE, per germline. CDR3 region: CASSGRVQANSPLHF. CDR3 in DNA: TGTGCCAGCAGCGGGAGAGTGCAAGCGAATTCACCCCTCCACTTT.